Listed below are T cell receptor beta chains from one sample, sequenced in a study of CD8+ T cells in alopecia areata. Assay: immunoSEQ multiplex PCR; the TCRdb copy retains only in-frame clones and omits some. Among 210,000 or so clones listed, more than 60% were seen once. Here the sequenced sample was CD4+ T cells sorted from blood, taken at approximately week 44, from a patient treated with tofacitinib. The receptors were gathered from a human donor with alopecia areata. Both conserved end residues are part of each CDR3. The order of the fields is V gene, J gene, clone size, D gene, CDR3 protein, CDR3 DNA. The D gene is left open where the match is weak. Clone size appears in some rows only: once, few, many, or a class for an expanded clone.

>TRBV7-2|TRBJ1-4|few|.
CASSLSATNEKLFF
TGTGCCAGCAGCTTGTCTGCAACTAATGAAAAACTGTTTTTT
>TRBV2|TRBJ1-1|.|.
CASSRTLSSEAFF
TGTGCCAGCTCGAGAACTCTCTCTTCTGAAGCTTTCTTT
>TRBV30|TRBJ2-1|.|TRBD1
CAWSRQGVGYEQFF
TGTGCCTGGAGTCGACAGGGGGTCGGGTATGAGCAGTTCTTC
>TRBV30|TRBJ1-2|.|TRBD1
CAWTWDRGYGYTF
TGTGCCTGGACCTGGGACAGGGGCTATGGCTACACCTTC
>TRBV5-1|TRBJ2-5|.|.
CASSLDAGVETQYF
TGCGCCAGCAGCTTGGATGCAGGGGTAGAGACCCAGTACTTC
>TRBV6-1|TRBJ1-5|.|.
CASSELGSQPQHF
TGTGCCAGCAGTGAATTGGGGTCCCAGCCCCAGCATTTT
>TRBV29-1|TRBJ1-1|few|.
CSVERLMNTEAFF
TGCAGCGTTGAACGGCTAATGAACACTGAAGCTTTCTTT
>TRBV6-6|TRBJ2-3|.|TRBD2
CASSWGSGGPTDTQYF
TGTGCCAGCAGTTGGGGGAGCGGGGGACCCACAGATACGCAGTATTTT
>TRBV5-1|TRBJ1-1|few|TRBD1
CASSLVRGRSWDPNTEAFF
TGCGCCAGCAGCTTGGTCAGGGGGCGATCTTGGGACCCGAACACTGAAGCTTTCTTT
>TRBV7-9|TRBJ1-1|once|TRBD1
CASSSGGGRIMNTEAFF
TGTGCCAGCAGCTCAGGGGGTGGGCGAATTATGAACACTGAAGCTTTCTTT
>TRBV6-5|TRBJ1-1|.|TRBD1
CASNRQGIGEAFF
TGTGCCAGCAATAGACAGGGGATCGGGGAAGCTTTCTTT
>TRBV13|TRBJ1-1|.|.
CASSLANGYQAFF
TGTGCCAGCAGCTTAGCTAACGGATACCAAGCTTTCTTT
>TRBV25-1|TRBJ1-4|.|TRBD1
CARYRGPNEKLFF
TGTGCCAGATACAGGGGGCCTAATGAAAAACTGTTTTTT
>TRBV29-1|TRBJ2-3|few|.
CSVEDLRGSGSTDTQYF
TGCAGCGTTGAAGATCTTCGGGGGTCGGGTTCCACAGATACGCAGTATTTT
>TRBV5-1|TRBJ2-2|.|.
CASSSQDTGELFF
TGCGCCAGCAGTAGCCAGGATACCGGGGAGCTGTTTTTT
>TRBV5-1|TRBJ2-7|few|TRBD2
CASSLSGLAAEQYF
TGCGCCAGCAGCCTGAGTGGACTAGCGGCCGAGCAGTACTTC
>TRBV29-1|TRBJ2-4|few|.
CSVLVNPAAKNIQYF
TGCAGCGTTCTGGTCAATCCGGCAGCCAAAAACATTCAGTACTTC
>TRBV29-1|TRBJ2-7|once|.
CRVLGVSEQYF
TGCAGGGTGCTAGGGGTGAGCGAGCAGTACTTC
>TRBV5-4|TRBJ1-2|.|TRBD1
CASSLAYRGHGYTF
TGTGCCAGCAGCTTGGCCTACAGGGGTCATGGCTACACCTTC
>TRBV5-1|TRBJ2-7|.|.
CASSPGTYEQYF
TGCGCCAGCAGTCCCGGGACCTACGAGCAGTACTTC
>TRBV5-1|TRBJ2-7|.|TRBD1
CASSLETGPRGEQYF
TGCGCCAGCAGCTTGGAGACAGGGCCCCGTGGCGAGCAGTACTTC
>TRBV12-5|TRBJ2-7|.|TRBD1
CASGHLQGAEQYF
TGTGCTAGTGGTCACCTGCAGGGGGCCGAGCAGTACTTC
>TRBV29-1|TRBJ1-2|once|.
CSVDSSGVDYYGYTF
TGCAGCGTTGATTCGTCCGGGGTTGATTACTATGGCTACACCTTC
>TRBV30|TRBJ2-6|.|.
CAWSVIGVQAGNVLTF
TGTGCCTGGAGTGTAATAGGGGTGCAAGCGGGCAACGTCCTGACTTTC
>TRBV5-6|TRBJ2-2|.|.
CASSQLITRAGELFF
TGTGCCAGCAGCCAACTGATTACGCGTGCCGGGGAGCTGTTTTTT
>TRBV12-5|TRBJ2-5|.|.
CASGLNPGETQYF
TGTGCTAGTGGTTTAAACCCCGGAGAGACCCAGTACTTC
>TRBV5-4|TRBJ2-7|.|.
CASSLDTGTYEQYF
TGTGCCAGCAGCTTGGATACAGGGACCTACGAGCAGTACTTC
>TRBV11-2|TRBJ1-3|.|.
CASQTDGNTIYF
TGTGCCAGTCAGACCGACGGAAACACCATATATTTT
>TRBV7-3|TRBJ2-1|.|TRBD1
CASSTGQNEQFF
TGTGCCAGCAGCACGGGACAGAATGAGCAGTTCTTC
>TRBV4-3|TRBJ2-5|.|TRBD2
CASSQDAPGGGLQETQYF
TGCGCCAGCAGCCAAGACGCCCCCGGCGGGGGGTTGCAAGAGACCCAGTACTTC
>TRBV5-1|TRBJ2-2|.|.
CASSQEVGELFF
TGCGCCAGCAGCCAGGAGGTCGGGGAGCTGTTTTTT
>TRBV7-9|TRBJ2-7|few|.
CASSLAWGLGEQYF
TGTGCCAGCAGCTTAGCGTGGGGGCTCGGGGAGCAGTACTTC
>TRBV27|TRBJ1-6|.|.
CASSSGAGVLHF
TGTGCCAGCAGTTCGGGCGCAGGGGTACTCCACTTT
>TRBV5-6|TRBJ2-3|.|TRBD1
CASSLDRGDTQYF
TGTGCCAGCAGCTTGGACAGGGGAGATACGCAGTATTTT
>TRBV29-1|TRBJ2-1|few|.
CSVVWGKSYNEQFF
TGCAGCGTTGTCTGGGGAAAGTCCTACAATGAGCAGTTCTTC
>TRBV29-1|TRBJ1-1|.|.
CSVRQLMNTEAFF
TGCAGCGTGCGACAGTTAATGAACACTGAAGCTTTCTTT
>TRBV2|TRBJ1-3|.|.
CASSEGDVGNTIYF
TGTGCCAGCAGTGAAGGGGACGTTGGAAACACCATATATTTT
>TRBV11-2|TRBJ1-6|.|TRBD1
CASSLKGADSPLHF
TGTGCCAGCAGCTTAAAGGGGGCTGATTCACCCCTCCACTTT
>TRBV7-2|TRBJ1-2|.|.
CASSKDSNYGYTF
TGTGCCAGCAGCAAGGACAGCAACTATGGCTACACCTTC
>TRBV4-3|TRBJ2-1|.|.
CASSQDQGLGGGEQFF
TGCGCCAGCAGCCAAGACCAGGGATTAGGGGGGGGCGAGCAGTTCTTC
>TRBV2|TRBJ2-4|many|.
CASRQLVSKNIQYF
TGTGCCAGCAGGCAACTAGTGTCCAAAAACATTCAGTACTTC
>TRBV30|TRBJ2-1|.|.
CAWSVLRDTEQFF
TGTGCCTGGAGTGTACTCAGGGATACTGAGCAGTTCTTC
>TRBV5-1|TRBJ1-2|.|TRBD1
CASTSGTGGPVDGYTF
TGCGCCAGCACCTCCGGGACAGGGGGCCCGGTGGATGGCTACACCTTC
>TRBV30|TRBJ1-6|few|.
CAWTKGGGNSPLHF
TGTGCCTGGACAAAGGGTGGAGGTAATTCACCCCTCCACTTT
>TRBV7-2|TRBJ2-3|.|.
CASSLDGTSTDTQYF
TGTGCCAGCAGCTTGGACGGGACTAGCACAGATACGCAGTATTTT
>TRBV29-1|TRBJ1-2|few|.
CSVDRVGYTF
TGCAGCGTTGACAGGGTTGGCTACACCTTC